This TCR beta chain was profiled in a study of siplizumab effects on memory and regulatory T cells. Sequencing of each sample assayed roughly 100,000 TCR templates. The data were produced by immunoSEQ multiplex PCR, yet TCRdb's version contains in-frame clones alone and is incomplete. The sample holds over 100,000 clones, about 90% seen once. Germline assignment: CDR1 KGHSH and CDR2 LQKENI. Trimming pared 2 bases from V and 5 bases from J, leaving 8 bases between. This CDR3 comprises 13 residues. To note about this clone: Antigen unknown.

Study outcomes and limitations: The study found naive T cells seemingly more diverse than memory cells and seemingly major alloresponse contributors.

The receptor was isolated from a human donor in good health. Sequencing was carried out using Tregs sorted from blood. The genes are TRBV18 and TRBJ2-3; D is unclear. CDR3 in amino acids: CASSPDKKDTQYF. DNA for the CDR3: TGTGCCAGCTCACCAGACAAGAAAGATACGCAGTATTTT.